This T cell receptor (beta chain) comes out of a study of blood T cell repertoires in COVID-19. Study in general: PBMCs, B-cell-depleted T cells, or T cells were the source of the cDNA or gDNA that made up the material.

Produced via immunoSEQ multiplex PCR; TCRdb's table is partial and in-frame only. Here the sample spans 70,000 to 75,000 clones, 88% being singletons. The V gene end was trimmed by 4 bases and the J gene end by 5 bases; junction bases not matched to a gene: 10. CDR1 is SGHRS and CDR2 is YFSETQ in the germline V gene. There are 15 residues in the CDR3. V usage is TRBV5-1 and J usage is TRBJ2-7; TRBD1 matches at 9 bases. The source material was peripheral blood. The source is a human donor in a cohort sampled during active COVID-19. For the CDR3, the DNA is TGCGCCAGCAGCACAGCCCCGGGACAGGGTGACGAGCAGTACTTC. Its protein is CASSTAPGQGDEQYF.